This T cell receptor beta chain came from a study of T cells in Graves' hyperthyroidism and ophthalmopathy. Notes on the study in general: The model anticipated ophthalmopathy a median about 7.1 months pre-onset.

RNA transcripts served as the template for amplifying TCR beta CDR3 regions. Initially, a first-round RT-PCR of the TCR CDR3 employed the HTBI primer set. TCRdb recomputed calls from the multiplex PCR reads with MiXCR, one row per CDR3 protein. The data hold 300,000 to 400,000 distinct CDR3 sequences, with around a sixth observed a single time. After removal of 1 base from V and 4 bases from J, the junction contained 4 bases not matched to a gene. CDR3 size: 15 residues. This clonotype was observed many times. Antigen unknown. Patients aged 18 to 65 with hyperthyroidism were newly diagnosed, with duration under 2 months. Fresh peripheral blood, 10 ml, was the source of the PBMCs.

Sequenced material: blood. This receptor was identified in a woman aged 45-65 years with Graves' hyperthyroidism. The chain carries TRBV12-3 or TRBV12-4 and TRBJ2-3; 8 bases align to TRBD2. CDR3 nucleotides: TGTGCCAGCAGTTTAGTCGCGGGGGGCCCAGATACGCAGTATTTT. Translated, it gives CASSLVAGGPDTQYF.